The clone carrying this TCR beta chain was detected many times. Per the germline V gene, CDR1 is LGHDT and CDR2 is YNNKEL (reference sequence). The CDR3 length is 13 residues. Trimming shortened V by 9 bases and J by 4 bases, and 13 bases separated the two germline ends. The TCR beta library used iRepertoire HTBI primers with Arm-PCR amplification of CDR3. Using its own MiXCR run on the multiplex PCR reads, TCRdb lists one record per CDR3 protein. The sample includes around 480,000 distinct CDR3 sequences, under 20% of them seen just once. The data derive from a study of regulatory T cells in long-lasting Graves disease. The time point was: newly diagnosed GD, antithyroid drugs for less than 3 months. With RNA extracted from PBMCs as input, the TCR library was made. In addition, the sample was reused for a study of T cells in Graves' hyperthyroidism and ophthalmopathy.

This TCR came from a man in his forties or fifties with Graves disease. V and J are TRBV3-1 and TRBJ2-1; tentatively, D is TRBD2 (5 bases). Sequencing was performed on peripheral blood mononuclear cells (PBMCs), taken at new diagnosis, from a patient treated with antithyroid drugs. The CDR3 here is CASTPEGYNEQFF. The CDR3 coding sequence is TGTGCCAGTACCCCAGAGGGTTACAATGAGCAGTTCTTC.